A single sample gave rise to the 7 T cell receptor beta chains below, sequenced in a study of HIV-infected patients and healthy controls. No cell fractionation was done, so the repertoire covers all unsorted peripheral blood T cells. Alpha and beta constant-region primers primed reverse transcription of approximately 0.55 ug RNA. Each of the alpha and beta chains got its own library through chain-specific third strand synthesis with indices. Using its own MiXCR run on the 5' RACE reads, TCRdb lists one record per CDR3 protein. Counted here are some 9,300 distinct CDR3 sequences, approximately 5.3% occurring once; the ten biggest clones make up 7% to 9%. Material for sequencing was blood. The source of these receptors is an adult in good health.

This clonotype has ten or more counts. The rearrangement links TRBV7-9 to TRBJ1-2, with a tentative D call TRBD1 (5 bases). The V end was cut by 5 bases, the J end by 8 bases, with 21 bases between. There are 15 residues in the CDR3. CDR1 and CDR2 from the germline V gene are SEHNR and FQNEAQ (reference sequence). DNA of the CDR3: TGTGCCAGCAGCCTTAATTCGGCTGGGGGAGGCGGCTACACCTTC. This codes for CASSLNSAGGGGYTF.

Within the sample, this clonotype is medium-sized. The gene calls are TRBV15 and TRBJ1-1, with 8 nucleotides matching TRBD1. The V and J ends lost 8 bases and 8 bases, in that order; junction bases with no gene match: 16. The CDR3 spans 15 residues. From germline, CDR1 is LNHNV and CDR2 YYDKDF (reference sequence). The CDR3 region has the DNA TGTGCCACCCTCGACAGGGGAGGGAGATTAGAGGAAGCTTTCTTT. Residues: CATLDRGGRLEEAFF.

This clonotype came up many times. The chain uses TRBV27 and TRBJ2-7; no reliable D call. There are 16 residues in the CDR3. Germline V lookup: CDR1 MNHEY, CDR2 SMNVEV (reference sequence). V was trimmed by 5 bases and J by 3 bases, leaving 20 bases between them. CDR3 amino acids: CASSPLLTWKGYEQYF. The CDR3 DNA reads TGTGCCAGCAGTCCCCTCTTGACTTGGAAGGGCTACGAGCAGTACTTC.

This clonotype is categorized as medium-sized. This chain links TRBV5-1 with TRBJ2-3; D not certain. The germline gives CDR1 SGHRS, CDR2 YFSETQ. This CDR3 comprises 14 residues. V gave up 0 bases and J gave up 6 bases, with 11 bases separating them. The CDR3 region is CASSLDGWADTQYF. In nucleotides, the CDR3 is TGCGCCAGCAGCTTGGATGGCTGGGCGGATACGCAGTATTTT.

CDR3: CASSPGTSSLNEQFF. In DNA, the CDR3 is TGTGCCAGCAGTCCCGGGACTAGCAGTCTAAATGAGCAGTTCTTC. The genes are TRBV12-3 or TRBV12-4 and TRBJ2-1, with TRBD2 matching 9 bases. The V gene end was trimmed by 5 bases and the J gene end by 7 bases; junction bases not matched to a gene: 9. There are 15 residues in the CDR3.

This clonotype was found a few times. The genes are TRBV7-9 and TRBJ2-3, with TRBD1 identical over 7 bases. CDR1 SEHNR and CDR2 FQNEAQ come from the germline V gene (reference sequence). The trim removed 5 bases at V and 0 bases at J, leaving 5 bases unmatched. The CDR3 length is 15 residues. CDR3 DNA: TGTGCCAGCAGCCAAACAGGGGTCAGCACAGATACGCAGTATTTT. It codes for CASSQTGVSTDTQYF.

Relative to its sample, this clonotype is medium-sized. This sequence joins TRBV28 and TRBJ1-5; 8 bases agree with TRBD1. Germline CDR1 MDHEN, CDR2 SYDVKM. This CDR3 contains 15 residues. With 7 bases clipped from V and 3 bases from J, the junction kept 8 bases outside the gene matches. In DNA form, the CDR3 reads TGTGCCAGCACAGAGTACAGGGGGTACAATCAGCCCCAGCATTTT. Its translation is CASTEYRGYNQPQHF.